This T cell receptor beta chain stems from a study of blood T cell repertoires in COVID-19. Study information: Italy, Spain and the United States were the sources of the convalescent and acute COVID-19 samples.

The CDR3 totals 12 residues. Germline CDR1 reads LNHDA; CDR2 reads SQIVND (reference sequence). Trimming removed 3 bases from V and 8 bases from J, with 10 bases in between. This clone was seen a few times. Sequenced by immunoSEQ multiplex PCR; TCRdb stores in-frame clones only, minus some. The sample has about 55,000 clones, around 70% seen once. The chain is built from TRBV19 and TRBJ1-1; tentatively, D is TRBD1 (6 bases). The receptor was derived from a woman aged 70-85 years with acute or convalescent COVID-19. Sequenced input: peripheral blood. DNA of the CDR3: TGTGCCAGTAGTATCGGGACACCGGAAGCTTTCTTT. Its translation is CASSIGTPEAFF. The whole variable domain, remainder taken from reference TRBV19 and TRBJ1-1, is DGGITQSPKYLFRKEGQNVTLSCEQNLNHDAMYWYRQDPGQGLRLIYYSQIVNDFQKGDIAEGYSVSREKKESFPLTVTSAQKNPTAFYLCASSIGTPEAFFGQGTRLTVV.